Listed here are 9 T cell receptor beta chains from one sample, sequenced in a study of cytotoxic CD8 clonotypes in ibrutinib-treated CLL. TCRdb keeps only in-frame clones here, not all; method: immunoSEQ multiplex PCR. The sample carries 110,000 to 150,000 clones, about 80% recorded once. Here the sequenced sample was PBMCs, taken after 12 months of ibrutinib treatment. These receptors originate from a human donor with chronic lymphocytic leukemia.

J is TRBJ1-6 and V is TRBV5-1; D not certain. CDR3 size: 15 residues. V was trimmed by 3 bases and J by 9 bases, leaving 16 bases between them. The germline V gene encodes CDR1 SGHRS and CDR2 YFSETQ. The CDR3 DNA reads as TGCGCCAGCAGCTCGACCCAGATCCATGGTTCACCCCTCCACTTT. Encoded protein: CASSSTQIHGSPLHF.

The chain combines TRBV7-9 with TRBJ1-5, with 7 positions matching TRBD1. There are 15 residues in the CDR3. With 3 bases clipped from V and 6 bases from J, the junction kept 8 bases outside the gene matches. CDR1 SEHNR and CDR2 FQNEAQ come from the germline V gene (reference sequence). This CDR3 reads CASSFQGEGGQPQHF. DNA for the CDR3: TGTGCCAGCAGCTTCCAGGGGGAAGGGGGTCAGCCCCAGCATTTT. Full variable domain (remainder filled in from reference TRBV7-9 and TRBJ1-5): DTGVSQNPRHKITKRGQNVTFRCDPISEHNRLYWYRQTLGQGPEFLTYFQNEAQLEKSRLLSDRFSAERPKGSFSTLEIQRTEQGDSAMYLCASSFQGEGGQPQHFGDGTRLSIL.

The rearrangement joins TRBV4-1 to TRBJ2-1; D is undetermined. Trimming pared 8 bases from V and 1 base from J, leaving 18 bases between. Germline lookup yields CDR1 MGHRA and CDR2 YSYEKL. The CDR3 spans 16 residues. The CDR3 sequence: CASGTSAAGSYNEQFF. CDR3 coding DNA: TGCGCCAGCGGAACAAGCGCGGCTGGATCCTACAATGAGCAGTTCTTC.

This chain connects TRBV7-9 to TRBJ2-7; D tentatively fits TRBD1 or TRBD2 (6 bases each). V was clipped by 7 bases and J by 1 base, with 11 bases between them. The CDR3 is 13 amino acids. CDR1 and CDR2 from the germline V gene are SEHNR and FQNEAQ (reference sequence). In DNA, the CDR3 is TGTGCCAGCAACCTAGGGGGGTCCTACGAGCAGTACTTC. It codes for CASNLGGSYEQYF.

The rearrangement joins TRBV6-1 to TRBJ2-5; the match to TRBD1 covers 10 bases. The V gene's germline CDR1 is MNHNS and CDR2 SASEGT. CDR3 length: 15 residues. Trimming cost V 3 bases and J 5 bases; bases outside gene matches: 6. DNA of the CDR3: TGTGCCAGCAGTGACCTGACAGGGGGCATGGAGACCCAGTACTTC. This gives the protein CASSDLTGGMETQYF.

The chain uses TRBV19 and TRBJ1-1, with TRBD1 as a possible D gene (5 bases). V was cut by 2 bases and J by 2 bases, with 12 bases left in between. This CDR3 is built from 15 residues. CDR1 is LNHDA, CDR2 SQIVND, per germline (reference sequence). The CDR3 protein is CASSIQGASNTEAFF. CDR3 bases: TGTGCCAGTAGTATACAGGGCGCCAGCAACACTGAAGCTTTCTTT.

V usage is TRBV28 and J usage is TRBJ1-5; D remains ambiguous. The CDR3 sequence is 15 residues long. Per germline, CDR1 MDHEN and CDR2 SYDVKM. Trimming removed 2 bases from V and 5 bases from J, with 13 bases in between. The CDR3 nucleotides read TGTGCCAGCAGTTTAGATTTGCGAGGGCATCAGCCCCAGCATTTT. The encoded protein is CASSLDLRGHQPQHF.

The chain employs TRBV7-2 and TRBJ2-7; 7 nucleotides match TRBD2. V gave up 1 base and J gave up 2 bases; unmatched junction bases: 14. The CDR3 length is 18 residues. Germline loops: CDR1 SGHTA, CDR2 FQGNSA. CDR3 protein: CASSLGGGSGTLAYEQYF. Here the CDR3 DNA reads TGTGCCAGCAGCTTAGGTGGCGGGAGTGGGACTCTAGCCTACGAGCAGTACTTC.

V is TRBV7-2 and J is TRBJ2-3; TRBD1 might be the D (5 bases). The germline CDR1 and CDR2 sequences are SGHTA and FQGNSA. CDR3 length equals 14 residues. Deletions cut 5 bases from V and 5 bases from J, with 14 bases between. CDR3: CASSMDTSRDTQYF. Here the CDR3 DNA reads TGTGCCAGCAGCATGGACACCTCCCGAGATACGCAGTATTTT. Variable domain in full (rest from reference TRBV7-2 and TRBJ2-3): GAGVSQSPSNKVTEKGKDVELRCDPISGHTALYWYRQSLGQGLEFLIYFQGNSAPDKSGLPSDRFSAERTGGSVSTLTIQRTQQEDSAVYLCASSMDTSRDTQYFGPGTRLTVL.